The clone carrying this T cell receptor (beta chain) was detected many times. What it recognizes is unknown. This sample stems from a study of T cells after yellow fever vaccination. Synthesis of TCR cDNA relied on 5'RACE template switching, which attached a universal primer site and UMIs. A single record per CDR3 protein comes from TCRdb applying MiXCR to the 5' RACE reads. The repertoire consists of about 130,000 distinct CDR3 sequences, with approximately 8.4% occurring once and the leading ten covering almost 40%. Germline CDR1 LGHNA, CDR2 YNFKEQ. The CDR3 spans 14 residues. With 0 bases removed from V and 5 bases from J, the gap between germline ends came to 9 bases. Study results and limitations: The study noted that FACS-sorted repertoires could contain abundant clonotypes contaminating from the bulk population. Though weaker, the secondary response peaked faster, on day 5 versus 15. The study re-detected most primary-vaccination clones after the booster (roughly 95% CD4, around 89% CD8).

Sequencing was performed on CD8+ T cells sorted from PBMCs, taken on the day of the yellow fever booster vaccination. The TCR comes from a man between 18 and 29 years old who received the YFV17D yellow fever vaccine. The chain is built from TRBV4-2 and TRBJ2-3; D gene uncertain. The CDR3 reads CASSQDLGLDTQYF. The CDR3 DNA sequence: TGTGCCAGCAGCCAAGACCTTGGGCTAGATACGCAGTATTTT.